This T cell receptor beta chain came from a study of cytomegalovirus exposure and HLA in healthy donors. PCR used 60 Vbeta primers and 13 Jbeta primers. Data came from immunoSEQ multiplex PCR; TCRdb stores just in-frame clones and leaves some out. This sample carries 200,000 to 250,000 clones, about 82% of them seen once, and the ten largest clones take 2.9%. The CDR3 has 13 amino acids. Trimming removed 2 bases at V and 5 bases at J, with 9 bases between. Germline V gives CDR1 SGHDN, CDR2 FVKESK. The TCR was taken from a man under 40 in good health and CMV-seronegative. Sequencing was done on a sample of PBMCs. The chain is built from TRBV14 and TRBJ1-1, with D possibly TRBD1 on 5 matching bases. This CDR3 is CASSQRQRTEAFF. The CDR3 DNA reads TGTGCCAGCAGCCAAAGACAGAGGACTGAAGCTTTCTTT. Filled out from reference TRBV14 and TRBJ1-1, the complete variable domain reads EAGVTQFPSHSVIEKGQTVTLRCDPISGHDNLYWYRRVMGKEIKFLLHFVKESKQDESGMPNNRFLAERTGGTYSTLKVQPAELEDSGVYFCASSQRQRTEAFFGQGTRLTVV.